Listed below are T cell receptor beta chains from one sample, sequenced in a study of cytomegalovirus exposure and HLA in healthy donors. The table came from immunoSEQ multiplex PCR; TCRdb's copy has only in-frame clones and leaves some out. The table has tens of thousands of clones, more than 75% seen once. The sequencing sample was made of PBMCs. The receptors were sampled from a man younger than 35 in good health and CMV-seronegative. The CDR3 runs from the conserved cysteine through the conserved F or W. Each record gives: clone size, D gene, J gene, V gene, CDR3 protein, CDR3 DNA. D genes are given only for firm matches. Clone sizes are given selectively: once, few, many, or a class where the clone is expanded.

abundance: .; d_gene: TRBD1; j_gene: TRBJ1-4; v_gene: TRBV5-1; CDR3aa: CASSLADREVGEKLFF; CDR3nt: TGCGCCAGCAGCTTGGCCGACAGGGAAGTGGGTGAAAAACTGTTTTTT
abundance: .; d_gene: .; j_gene: TRBJ1-1; v_gene: TRBV10-1; CDR3aa: CASSEELWQEAFF; CDR3nt: TGCGCCAGCAGTGAGGAATTATGGCAGGAAGCTTTCTTT
abundance: .; d_gene: .; j_gene: TRBJ1-6; v_gene: TRBV19; CDR3aa: CASSPPSNSPLHF; CDR3nt: TGTGCCAGTAGTCCTCCGAGTAATTCACCCCTCCACTTT
abundance: once; d_gene: TRBD1; j_gene: TRBJ1-4; v_gene: TRBV6-5; CDR3aa: CASSFGTANEKLFF; CDR3nt: TGTGCCAGCAGTTTCGGGACAGCAAATGAAAAACTGTTTTTT
abundance: .; d_gene: TRBD1; j_gene: TRBJ1-6; v_gene: TRBV5-4; CDR3aa: CASSKLRDRGNSPLHF; CDR3nt: TGTGCCAGCAGCAAACTCCGGGACAGGGGGAATTCACCCCTCCACTTT
abundance: .; d_gene: TRBD2; j_gene: TRBJ2-5; v_gene: TRBV2; CDR3aa: CASTDLSGGAQGTQYF; CDR3nt: TGTGCCAGCACGGACTTAAGCGGGGGGGCGCAGGGGACCCAGTACTTC
abundance: .; d_gene: TRBD1; j_gene: TRBJ2-4; v_gene: TRBV5-4; CDR3aa: CASSWGTGGSNIQYF; CDR3nt: TGTGCCAGCAGCTGGGGGACAGGGGGTTCAAACATTCAGTACTTC
abundance: .; d_gene: TRBD2; j_gene: TRBJ2-3; v_gene: TRBV5-1; CDR3aa: CASSLAGRLDTQYF; CDR3nt: TGCGCCAGCTCCCTAGCGGGGAGATTGGATACGCAGTATTTT
abundance: .; d_gene: TRBD1; j_gene: TRBJ1-6; v_gene: TRBV14; CDR3aa: CASSHIDRGQFPYNSPLHF; CDR3nt: TGTGCCAGCAGCCACATTGACAGGGGGCAATTCCCCTATAATTCACCCCTCCACTTT
abundance: .; d_gene: TRBD1; j_gene: TRBJ1-5; v_gene: TRBV2; CDR3aa: CASEEGAPGSRNQPQHF; CDR3nt: TGTGCCAGCGAGGAGGGGGCCCCGGGTTCTCGCAATCAGCCCCAGCATTTT
abundance: .; d_gene: .; j_gene: TRBJ2-1; v_gene: TRBV2; CDR3aa: CASKEGSYNEQFF; CDR3nt: TGTGCCAGCAAAGAGGGCTCCTACAATGAGCAGTTCTTC
abundance: .; d_gene: .; j_gene: TRBJ2-7; v_gene: TRBV21-1; CDR3aa: CASSKGQAVSYEQYF; CDR3nt: TGTGCCAGCAGCAAAGGTCAGGCAGTTTCCTACGAGCAGTACTTC
abundance: .; d_gene: .; j_gene: TRBJ2-5; v_gene: TRBV6-6; CDR3aa: CASSPPTYGETQYF; CDR3nt: TGTGCCAGCAGCCCCCCCACCTACGGGGAGACCCAGTACTTC
abundance: .; d_gene: .; j_gene: TRBJ1-4; v_gene: TRBV6-1; CDR3aa: CASSERRGEEKLFF; CDR3nt: TGTGCCAGCAGTGAAAGGAGGGGTGAAGAAAAACTGTTTTTT
abundance: .; d_gene: .; j_gene: TRBJ2-7; v_gene: TRBV7-6; CDR3aa: CASSRRDPYEQYF; CDR3nt: TGTGCCAGCAGCCGGAGGGACCCTTACGAGCAGTACTTC
abundance: .; d_gene: TRBD1; j_gene: TRBJ1-6; v_gene: TRBV19; CDR3aa: CASSMDGPDRDNSPLHF; CDR3nt: TGTGCCAGTAGTATGGACGGCCCGGACAGGGATAATTCACCCCTCCACTTT
abundance: .; d_gene: .; j_gene: TRBJ1-4; v_gene: TRBV15; CDR3aa: CATSRDTALTTTNEKLFF; CDR3nt: TGTGCCACCAGCAGAGATACCGCGCTCACCACAACTAATGAAAAACTGTTTTTT
abundance: few; d_gene: TRBD2; j_gene: TRBJ2-3; v_gene: TRBV19; CDR3aa: CASSSGVASGGGPSTDTQYF; CDR3nt: TGTGCCAGTAGCTCGGGTGTGGCTAGCGGGGGGGGCCCTAGCACAGATACGCAGTATTTT
abundance: once; d_gene: .; j_gene: TRBJ2-1; v_gene: TRBV9; CDR3aa: CASSVGSGGTGEQFF; CDR3nt: TGTGCCAGCAGCGTAGGCTCGGGGGGGACAGGGGAGCAGTTCTTC
abundance: .; d_gene: TRBD2; j_gene: TRBJ2-5; v_gene: TRBV5-1; CDR3aa: CASSLGSGGNQETQYF; CDR3nt: TGCGCCAGCAGCTTGGGTAGCGGGGGGAACCAAGAGACCCAGTACTTC
abundance: once; d_gene: TRBD1; j_gene: TRBJ1-5; v_gene: TRBV30; CDR3aa: CAWSISGGVQPQHF; CDR3nt: TGTGCCTGGAGTATTTCAGGGGGCGTTCAGCCCCAGCATTTT
abundance: .; d_gene: TRBD1; j_gene: TRBJ1-1; v_gene: TRBV18; CDR3aa: CASSLSLGQGVMEAFF; CDR3nt: TGTGCCAGCTCACTTAGCCTCGGACAGGGGGTAATGGAAGCTTTCTTT
abundance: .; d_gene: .; j_gene: TRBJ2-4; v_gene: TRBV7-9; CDR3aa: CASSLGSGNIQYF; CDR3nt: TGTGCCAGCAGCTTAGGTTCAGGGAACATTCAGTACTTC
abundance: .; d_gene: .; j_gene: TRBJ2-4; v_gene: TRBV15; CDR3aa: CATSRGGGRQLTAKNIQYF; CDR3nt: TGTGCCACCAGCAGAGGTGGGGGGAGACAGCTAACGGCCAAAAACATTCAGTACTTC
abundance: .; d_gene: .; j_gene: TRBJ1-4; v_gene: TRBV4-2; CDR3aa: CASSPDSRNEKLFF; CDR3nt: TGTGCCAGCAGCCCGGACAGCCGAAATGAAAAACTGTTTTTT
abundance: few; d_gene: TRBD1; j_gene: TRBJ2-5; v_gene: TRBV5-1; CDR3aa: CASSLATGLQETQYF; CDR3nt: TGCGCCAGCAGCTTGGCGACAGGGCTCCAAGAGACCCAGTACTTC
abundance: .; d_gene: TRBD1; j_gene: TRBJ1-1; v_gene: TRBV6-6; CDR3aa: CASSRDRGTEAFF; CDR3nt: TGTGCCAGCAGTCGGGACAGAGGGACTGAAGCTTTCTTT
abundance: .; d_gene: TRBD1; j_gene: TRBJ2-2; v_gene: TRBV7-2; CDR3aa: CASSSNRQGPKELFF; CDR3nt: TGTGCCAGCAGCTCCAATCGACAGGGGCCAAAAGAGCTGTTTTTT
abundance: .; d_gene: .; j_gene: TRBJ1-4; v_gene: TRBV18; CDR3aa: CASSPFEGESNEKLFF; CDR3nt: TGTGCCAGCTCACCATTTGAGGGGGAATCTAATGAAAAACTGTTTTTT
abundance: .; d_gene: TRBD1; j_gene: TRBJ1-5; v_gene: TRBV19; CDR3aa: CASKNPGQYNQPQHF; CDR3nt: TGTGCCAGTAAGAATCCGGGACAGTACAATCAGCCCCAGCATTTT
abundance: .; d_gene: TRBD1; j_gene: TRBJ1-2; v_gene: TRBV27; CDR3aa: CASSPFGTGGGYGYTF; CDR3nt: TGTGCCAGCAGTCCCTTCGGGACAGGGGGCGGGTATGGCTACACCTTC
abundance: .; d_gene: .; j_gene: TRBJ2-7; v_gene: TRBV5-6; CDR3aa: CASSLAGTQGEQYF; CDR3nt: TGTGCCAGCAGCTTGGCCGGGACACAGGGCGAGCAGTACTTC
abundance: .; d_gene: TRBD1; j_gene: TRBJ2-1; v_gene: TRBV6-4; CDR3aa: CASSLGTGGNNEQFF; CDR3nt: TGTGCCAGCAGTCTGGGGACAGGGGGTAACAATGAGCAGTTCTTC
abundance: few; d_gene: TRBD1; j_gene: TRBJ2-7; v_gene: TRBV5-1; CDR3aa: CASSGWTGLSYEQYF; CDR3nt: TGCGCCAGCAGCGGGTGGACAGGTCTCTCCTACGAGCAGTACTTC
abundance: .; d_gene: TRBD1; j_gene: TRBJ1-1; v_gene: TRBV6-5; CDR3aa: CASSRTGPTEAFF; CDR3nt: TGTGCCAGCAGTCGGACAGGCCCCACTGAAGCTTTCTTT
abundance: .; d_gene: .; j_gene: TRBJ2-7; v_gene: TRBV10-3; CDR3aa: CAISGGADHYEQYF; CDR3nt: TGTGCCATCAGTGGCGGGGCCGATCACTACGAGCAGTACTTC
abundance: .; d_gene: TRBD2; j_gene: TRBJ2-1; v_gene: TRBV4-1; CDR3aa: CASSQEASGGISRYNEQFF; CDR3nt: TGCGCCAGCAGCCAAGAGGCTAGCGGGGGGATAAGCAGGTACAATGAGCAGTTCTTC
abundance: once; d_gene: .; j_gene: TRBJ1-2; v_gene: TRBV7-9; CDR3aa: CSSSSGQDIYTF; CDR3nt: TGTTCCAGCAGCTCGGGACAAGACATATACACCTTC
abundance: .; d_gene: .; j_gene: TRBJ2-5; v_gene: TRBV9; CDR3aa: CASSVGLLVTETQYF; CDR3nt: TGTGCCAGCAGCGTGGGGTTACTAGTCACAGAGACCCAGTACTTC
abundance: few; d_gene: .; j_gene: TRBJ2-2; v_gene: TRBV4-1; CDR3aa: CASSSPGGQRSGELFF; CDR3nt: TGCGCCAGCAGCTCCCCCGGAGGACAGCGGTCCGGGGAGCTGTTTTTT
abundance: .; d_gene: TRBD1; j_gene: TRBJ1-6; v_gene: TRBV14; CDR3aa: CASSQDSPDRGLSPLHF; CDR3nt: TGTGCCAGCAGCCAAGATAGTCCCGACAGGGGGCTTTCACCCCTCCACTTT
abundance: .; d_gene: TRBD1; j_gene: TRBJ2-3; v_gene: TRBV7-3; CDR3aa: CASSAGQGGTDTQYF; CDR3nt: TGTGCCAGCAGCGCCGGACAGGGAGGCACAGATACGCAGTATTTT
abundance: .; d_gene: TRBD1; j_gene: TRBJ1-4; v_gene: TRBV7-6; CDR3aa: CASSTPGDRGNEKLFF; CDR3nt: TGTGCCAGCAGCACCCCTGGAGACAGGGGTAATGAAAAACTGTTTTTT
abundance: .; d_gene: .; j_gene: TRBJ1-4; v_gene: TRBV28; CDR3aa: CASSSLARDAEKLFF; CDR3nt: TGTGCCAGCAGTTCCCTGGCCCGGGATGCTGAAAAACTGTTTTTT
abundance: .; d_gene: .; j_gene: TRBJ2-5; v_gene: TRBV7-2; CDR3aa: CASSLGQEETQYF; CDR3nt: TGTGCCAGCAGCTTAGGCCAGGAAGAGACCCAGTACTTC
abundance: .; d_gene: .; j_gene: TRBJ2-1; v_gene: TRBV19; CDR3aa: CASSIWAGEINEQFF; CDR3nt: TGTGCCAGTAGTATCTGGGCAGGGGAGATCAATGAGCAGTTCTTC
abundance: .; d_gene: TRBD1; j_gene: TRBJ2-7; v_gene: TRBV7-9; CDR3aa: CASRIRTGGYEQYF; CDR3nt: TGTGCCAGCAGGATAAGGACAGGGGGCTACGAGCAGTACTTC
abundance: .; d_gene: .; j_gene: TRBJ2-1; v_gene: TRBV2; CDR3aa: CASSPPTSNEQFF; CDR3nt: TGTGCCAGCAGTCCTCCGACTTCGAATGAGCAGTTCTTC
abundance: .; d_gene: .; j_gene: TRBJ1-1; v_gene: TRBV18; CDR3aa: CASSPPLTPTGNPEAFF; CDR3nt: TGTGCCAGCTCACCACCCCTAACGCCTACAGGGAACCCTGAAGCTTTCTTT
abundance: .; d_gene: .; j_gene: TRBJ2-3; v_gene: TRBV5-1; CDR3aa: CASSSGDTDTQYF; CDR3nt: TGCGCCAGCAGCTCAGGGGACACAGATACGCAGTATTTT
abundance: .; d_gene: .; j_gene: TRBJ2-1; v_gene: TRBV2; CDR3aa: CASSPDTGIGEQFF; CDR3nt: TGTGCCAGCAGTCCCGACACAGGGATTGGTGAGCAGTTCTTC
abundance: .; d_gene: TRBD2; j_gene: TRBJ2-1; v_gene: TRBV6-1; CDR3aa: CASSELLAGVDNEQFF; CDR3nt: TGTGCCAGCAGTGAGCTACTAGCGGGGGTGGACAATGAGCAGTTCTTC